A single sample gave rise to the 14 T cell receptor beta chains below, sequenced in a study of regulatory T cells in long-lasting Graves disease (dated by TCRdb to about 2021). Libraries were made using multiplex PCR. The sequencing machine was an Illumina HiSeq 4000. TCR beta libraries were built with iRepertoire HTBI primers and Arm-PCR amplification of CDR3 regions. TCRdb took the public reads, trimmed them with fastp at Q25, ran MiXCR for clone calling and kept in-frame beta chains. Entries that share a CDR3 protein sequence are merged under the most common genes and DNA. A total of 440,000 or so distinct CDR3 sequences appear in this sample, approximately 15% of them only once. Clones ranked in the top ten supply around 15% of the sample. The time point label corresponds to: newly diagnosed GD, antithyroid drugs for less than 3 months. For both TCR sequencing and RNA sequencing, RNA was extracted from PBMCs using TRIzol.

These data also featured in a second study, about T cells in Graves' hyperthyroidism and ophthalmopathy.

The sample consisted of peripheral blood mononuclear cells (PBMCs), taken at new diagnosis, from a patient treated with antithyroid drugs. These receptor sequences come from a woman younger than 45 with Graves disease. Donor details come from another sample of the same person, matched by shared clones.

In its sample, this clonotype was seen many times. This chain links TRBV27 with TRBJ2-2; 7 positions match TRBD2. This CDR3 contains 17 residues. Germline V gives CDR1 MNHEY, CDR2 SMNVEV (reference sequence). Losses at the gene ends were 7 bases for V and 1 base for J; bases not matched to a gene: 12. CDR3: CASTRTRISMNTGELFF. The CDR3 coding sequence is TGTGCCAGCACCAGGACTAGAATAAGCATGAACACCGGGGAGCTGTTTTTT.

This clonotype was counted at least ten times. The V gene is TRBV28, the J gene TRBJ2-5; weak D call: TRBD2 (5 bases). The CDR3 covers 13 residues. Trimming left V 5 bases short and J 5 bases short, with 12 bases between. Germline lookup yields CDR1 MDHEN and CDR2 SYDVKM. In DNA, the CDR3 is TGTGCCAGCAGTCTGGGGAGCCTGGAGACCCAGTACTTC. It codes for CASSLGSLETQYF. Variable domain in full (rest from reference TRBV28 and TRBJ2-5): DVKVTQSSRYLVKRTGEKVFLECVQDMDHENMFWYRQDPGLGLRLIYFSYDVKMKEKGDIPEGYSVSREKKERFSLILESASTNQTSMYLCASSLGSLETQYFGPGTRLLVL.

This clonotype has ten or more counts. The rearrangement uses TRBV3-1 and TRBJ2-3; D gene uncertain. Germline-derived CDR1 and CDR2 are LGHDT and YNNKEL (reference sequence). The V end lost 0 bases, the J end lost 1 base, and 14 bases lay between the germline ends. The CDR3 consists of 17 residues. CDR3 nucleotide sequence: TGTGCCAGCAGCCAAGATCCTAGTTCCTCGGGCACAGATACGCAGTATTTT. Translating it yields CASSQDPSSSGTDTQYF.

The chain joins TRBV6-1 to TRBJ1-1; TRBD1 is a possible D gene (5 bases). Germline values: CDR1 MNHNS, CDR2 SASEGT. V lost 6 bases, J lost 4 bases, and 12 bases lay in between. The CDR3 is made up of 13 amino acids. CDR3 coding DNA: TGTGCCAGCAGGGACGCGGGGGGCACTGAAGCTTTCTTT. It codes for CASRDAGGTEAFF.

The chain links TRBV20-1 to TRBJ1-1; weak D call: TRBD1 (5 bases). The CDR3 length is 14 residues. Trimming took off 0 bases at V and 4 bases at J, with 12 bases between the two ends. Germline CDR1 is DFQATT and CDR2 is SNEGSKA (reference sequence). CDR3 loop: CSARDLRGTTEAFF. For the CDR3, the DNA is TGCAGTGCTAGAGATCTTAGAGGGACCACTGAAGCTTTCTTT.

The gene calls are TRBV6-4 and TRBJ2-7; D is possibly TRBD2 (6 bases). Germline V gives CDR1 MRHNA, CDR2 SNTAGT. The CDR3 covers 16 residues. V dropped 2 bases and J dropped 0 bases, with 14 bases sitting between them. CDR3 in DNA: TGTGCCAGCAGTGACAGGGTAGCGGAGTACTCCTACGAGCAGTACTTC. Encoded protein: CASSDRVAEYSYEQYF.

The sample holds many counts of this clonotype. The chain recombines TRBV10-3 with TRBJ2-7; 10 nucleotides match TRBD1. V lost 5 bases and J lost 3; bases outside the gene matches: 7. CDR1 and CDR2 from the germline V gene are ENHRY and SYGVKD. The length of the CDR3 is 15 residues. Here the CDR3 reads CAISPGTGVSYEQYF. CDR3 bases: TGTGCCATCAGTCCCGGGACAGGGGTCAGCTACGAGCAGTACTTC.

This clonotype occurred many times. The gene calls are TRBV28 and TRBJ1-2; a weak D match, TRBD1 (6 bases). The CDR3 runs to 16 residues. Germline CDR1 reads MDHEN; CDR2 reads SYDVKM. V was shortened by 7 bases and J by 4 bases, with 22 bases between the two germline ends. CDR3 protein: CASKEGGTPSGYGYTF. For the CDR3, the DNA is TGTGCCAGCAAAGAGGGCGGGACACCCTCAGGCTATGGCTACACCTTC.

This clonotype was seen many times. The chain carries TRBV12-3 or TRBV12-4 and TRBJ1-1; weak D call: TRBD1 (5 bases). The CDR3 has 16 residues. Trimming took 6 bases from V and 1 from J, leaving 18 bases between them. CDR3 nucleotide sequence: TGTGCCAGCAGACCTGACAGCGTCCTAAGGAACACTGAAGCTTTCTTT. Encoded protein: CASRPDSVLRNTEAFF.

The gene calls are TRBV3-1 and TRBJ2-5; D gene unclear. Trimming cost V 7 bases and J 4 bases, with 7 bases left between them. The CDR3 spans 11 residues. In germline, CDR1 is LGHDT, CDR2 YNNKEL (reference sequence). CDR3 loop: CASIHSETQYF. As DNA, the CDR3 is TGTGCCAGCATCCACTCAGAGACCCAGTACTTC.

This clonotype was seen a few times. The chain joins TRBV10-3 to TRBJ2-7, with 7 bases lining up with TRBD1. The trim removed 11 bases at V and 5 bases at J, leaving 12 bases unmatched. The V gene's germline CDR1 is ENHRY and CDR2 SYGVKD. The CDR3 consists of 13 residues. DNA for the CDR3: TGTGCCTCCCGGACAGGATGGGGAAACGAGCAGTACTTC. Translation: CASRTGWGNEQYF.

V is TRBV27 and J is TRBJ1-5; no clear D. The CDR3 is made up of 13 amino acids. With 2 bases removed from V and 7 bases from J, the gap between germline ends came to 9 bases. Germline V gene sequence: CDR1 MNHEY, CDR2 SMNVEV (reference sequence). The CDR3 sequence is CASSLAPWQPQHF. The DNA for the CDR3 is TGTGCCAGCAGTTTAGCGCCATGGCAGCCCCAGCATTTT.

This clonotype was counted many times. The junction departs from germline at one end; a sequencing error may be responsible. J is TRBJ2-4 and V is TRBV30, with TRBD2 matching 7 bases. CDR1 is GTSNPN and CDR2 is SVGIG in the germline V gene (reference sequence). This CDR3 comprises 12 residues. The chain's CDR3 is CAWSLRGEGKHF. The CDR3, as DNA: TGTGCCTGGAGTTTACGAGGGGAGGGGAAGCACTTC.

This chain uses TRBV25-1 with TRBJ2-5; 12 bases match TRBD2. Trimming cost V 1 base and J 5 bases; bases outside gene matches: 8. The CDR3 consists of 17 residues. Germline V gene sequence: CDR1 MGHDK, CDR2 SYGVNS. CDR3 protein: CASSELPRLAGEETQYF. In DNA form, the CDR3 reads TGTGCCAGCAGTGAATTACCCCGACTAGCGGGAGAGGAGACCCAGTACTTC.